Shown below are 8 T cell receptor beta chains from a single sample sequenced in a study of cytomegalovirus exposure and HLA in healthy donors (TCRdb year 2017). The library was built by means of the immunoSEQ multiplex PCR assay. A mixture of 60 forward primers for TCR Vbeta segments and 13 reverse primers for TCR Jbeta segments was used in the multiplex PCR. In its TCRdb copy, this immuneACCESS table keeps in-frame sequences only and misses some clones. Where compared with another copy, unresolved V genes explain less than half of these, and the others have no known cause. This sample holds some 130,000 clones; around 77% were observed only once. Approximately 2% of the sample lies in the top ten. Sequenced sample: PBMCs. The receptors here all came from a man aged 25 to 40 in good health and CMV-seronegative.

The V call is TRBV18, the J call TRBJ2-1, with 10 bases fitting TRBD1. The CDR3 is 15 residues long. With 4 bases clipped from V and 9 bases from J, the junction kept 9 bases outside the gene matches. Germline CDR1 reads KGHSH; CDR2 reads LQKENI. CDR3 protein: CASSRRTGGILEQFF. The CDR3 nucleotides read TGTGCCAGCTCACGACGGACAGGGGGTATTCTTGAGCAGTTCTTC.

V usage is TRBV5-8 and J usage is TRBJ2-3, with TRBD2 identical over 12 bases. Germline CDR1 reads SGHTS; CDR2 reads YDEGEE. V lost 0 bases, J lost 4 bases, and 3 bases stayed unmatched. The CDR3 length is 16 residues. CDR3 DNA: TGTGCCAGCAGCTTGGGGACTAGCGGGACTTCAGATACGCAGTATTTT. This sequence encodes CASSLGTSGTSDTQYF. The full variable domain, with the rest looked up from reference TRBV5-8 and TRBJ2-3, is EAGVTQSPTHLIKTRGQQATLRCSPISGHTSVYWYQQALGLGLQFLLWYDEGEERNRGNFPPRFSGRQFPNYSSELNVNALELEDSALYLCASSLGTSGTSDTQYFGPGTRLTVL.

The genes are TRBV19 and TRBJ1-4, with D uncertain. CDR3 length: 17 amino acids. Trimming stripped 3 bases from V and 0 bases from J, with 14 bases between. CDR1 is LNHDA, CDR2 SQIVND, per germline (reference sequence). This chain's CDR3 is CASSMFRRTATNEKLFF. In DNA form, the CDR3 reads TGTGCCAGTAGTATGTTTCGAAGAACTGCAACTAATGAAAAACTGTTTTTT.

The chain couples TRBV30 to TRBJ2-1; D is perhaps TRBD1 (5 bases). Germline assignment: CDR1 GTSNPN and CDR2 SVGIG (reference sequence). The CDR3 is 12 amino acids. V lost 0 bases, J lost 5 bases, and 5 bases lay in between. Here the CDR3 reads CAWSVQDNEQFF. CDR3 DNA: TGTGCCTGGAGTGTACAGGACAATGAGCAGTTCTTC.

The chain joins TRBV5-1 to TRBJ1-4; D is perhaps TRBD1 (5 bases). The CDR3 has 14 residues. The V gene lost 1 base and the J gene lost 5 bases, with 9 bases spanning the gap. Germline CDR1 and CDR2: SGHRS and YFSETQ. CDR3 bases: TGCGCCAGCAGCTTGAGACAGCCCAATGAAAAACTGTTTTTT. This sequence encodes CASSLRQPNEKLFF.

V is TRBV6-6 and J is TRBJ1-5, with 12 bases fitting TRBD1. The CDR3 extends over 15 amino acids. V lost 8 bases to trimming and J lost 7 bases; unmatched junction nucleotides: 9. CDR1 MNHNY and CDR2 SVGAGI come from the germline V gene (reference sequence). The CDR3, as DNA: TGTGCCAGCTTCGACGGGACAGGGGGCCGGCAGCCCCAGCATTTT. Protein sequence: CASFDGTGGRQPQHF.

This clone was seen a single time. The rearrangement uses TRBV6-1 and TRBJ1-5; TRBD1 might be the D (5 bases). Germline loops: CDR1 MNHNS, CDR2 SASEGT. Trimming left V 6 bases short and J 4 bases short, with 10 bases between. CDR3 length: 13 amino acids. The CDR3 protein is CASSYQGNQPQHF. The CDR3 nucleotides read TGTGCCAGCAGCTACCAGGGAAATCAGCCCCAGCATTTT.

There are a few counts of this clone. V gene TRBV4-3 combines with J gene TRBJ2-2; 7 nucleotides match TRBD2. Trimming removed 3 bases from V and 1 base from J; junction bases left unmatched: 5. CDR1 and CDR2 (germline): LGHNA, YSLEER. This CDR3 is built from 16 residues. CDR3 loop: CASSHRTGGNTGELFF. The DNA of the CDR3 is TGCGCCAGCAGCCATAGAACGGGGGGGAACACCGGGGAGCTGTTTTTT.